This TCR beta chain originates from a study of CD8+CD57+ T cells in acquired aplastic anemia. Study background: The sorted CD4+ and CD8+ cells yielded an average roughly 3 ug of DNA.

For this clonotype: Just one base apart from a much larger clone, this may be a read error.

Genomic DNA was employed as the template in profiling TCR beta VDJ and CDR3. MiXCR, run by TCRdb on the reads, gives a single entry per CDR3 protein. The data show some 170,000 distinct CDR3 sequences, with approximately 44% seen just once and approximately 1.1% held by the top ten. With V trimmed by 5 bases and J by 2 bases, 5 bases remained unmatched. The CDR3 loop spans 16 amino acids. CDR1 and CDR2 from the germline V gene are LGHNT and FRNRAP. The J gene is TRBJ1-6, the V gene TRBV12-5; TRBD1 matches at 8 bases. Sequencing was carried out using sorted CD4+, CD8+, or CD8+CD57+ T cells (not recorded which) from PBMCs. This TCR derives from a human donor in good health. The CDR3, as DNA: TGTGCTAGTGGTACCGGACAGGGACCCTATAATTCACCCCTCCACTTT. Translated: CASGTGQGPYNSPLHF. The whole variable domain, remainder taken from reference TRBV12-5 and TRBJ1-6, is DARVTQTPRHKVTEMGQEVTMRCQPILGHNTVFWYRQTMMQGLELLAYFRNRAPLDDSGMPKDRFSAEMPDATLATLKIQPSEPRDSAVYFCASGTGQGPYNSPLHFGNGTRLTVT.